This T cell receptor beta chain derives from a study of T cell repertoires in cytomegalovirus infection. Study-level information: Public TCR beta signatures provided an indication of both CMV infection and a matching HLA type.

As to this clonotype: Antigen specificity is unknown.

Germline CDR1 and CDR2: SGHAT and FQNNGV. CDR3 size: 15 residues. V lost 1 base to trimming and J lost 1 base, with 10 bases between them. TCRdb re-called the reads through MiXCR, storing one row per CDR3 protein. The sample lists around 900,000 distinct CDR3 sequences, around 31% occurring once. Overall study results and limits: HLA-C-restricted CMV clonotypes gave the most frequent clonotype in two of eight donors.

The chain has TRBV11-2 and TRBJ1-1; D gene uncertain. Here the sequenced sample was cultured CD8+ T cells from PBMCs, taken from culture after CMV antigen stimulation. The clonotype originates from a human donor in good health (CMV status not recorded). Some clones in this sample may be carry-over from other donors' samples. The CDR3 DNA reads as TGTGCCAGCAGCTTAGCCCCAGGTCCGAACACTGAAGCTTTCTTT. Translation gives CASSLAPGPNTEAFF.